The present T cell receptor (beta chain) was sequenced within a study of T-cell memory formation after mild COVID-19. Between the trimmed V and J ends, which lost 4 bases and 1 base, there was a span of 11 bases. Germline V lookup: CDR1 SGDLS, CDR2 YYNGEE. The CDR3 is made up of 14 amino acids. Via MiXCR, TCRdb re-called the 5' RACE reads, giving one row per CDR3 protein. The sample records about 430,000 distinct CDR3 sequences, roughly a quarter being singletons. In its sample, this clonotype was seen a few times. The source is an adult woman who had mild COVID-19 (a few samples of this study predate the infection). Cell type and time point are not known. The sample comprised PBMCs or a T cell subset sorted from them (not recorded which). The V call is TRBV9, the J call TRBJ1-1; no reliable D call. The CDR3 reads CASSLRWGNTEAFF. DNA for the CDR3: TGTGCCAGCAGCCTTCGTTGGGGGAACACTGAAGCTTTCTTT.